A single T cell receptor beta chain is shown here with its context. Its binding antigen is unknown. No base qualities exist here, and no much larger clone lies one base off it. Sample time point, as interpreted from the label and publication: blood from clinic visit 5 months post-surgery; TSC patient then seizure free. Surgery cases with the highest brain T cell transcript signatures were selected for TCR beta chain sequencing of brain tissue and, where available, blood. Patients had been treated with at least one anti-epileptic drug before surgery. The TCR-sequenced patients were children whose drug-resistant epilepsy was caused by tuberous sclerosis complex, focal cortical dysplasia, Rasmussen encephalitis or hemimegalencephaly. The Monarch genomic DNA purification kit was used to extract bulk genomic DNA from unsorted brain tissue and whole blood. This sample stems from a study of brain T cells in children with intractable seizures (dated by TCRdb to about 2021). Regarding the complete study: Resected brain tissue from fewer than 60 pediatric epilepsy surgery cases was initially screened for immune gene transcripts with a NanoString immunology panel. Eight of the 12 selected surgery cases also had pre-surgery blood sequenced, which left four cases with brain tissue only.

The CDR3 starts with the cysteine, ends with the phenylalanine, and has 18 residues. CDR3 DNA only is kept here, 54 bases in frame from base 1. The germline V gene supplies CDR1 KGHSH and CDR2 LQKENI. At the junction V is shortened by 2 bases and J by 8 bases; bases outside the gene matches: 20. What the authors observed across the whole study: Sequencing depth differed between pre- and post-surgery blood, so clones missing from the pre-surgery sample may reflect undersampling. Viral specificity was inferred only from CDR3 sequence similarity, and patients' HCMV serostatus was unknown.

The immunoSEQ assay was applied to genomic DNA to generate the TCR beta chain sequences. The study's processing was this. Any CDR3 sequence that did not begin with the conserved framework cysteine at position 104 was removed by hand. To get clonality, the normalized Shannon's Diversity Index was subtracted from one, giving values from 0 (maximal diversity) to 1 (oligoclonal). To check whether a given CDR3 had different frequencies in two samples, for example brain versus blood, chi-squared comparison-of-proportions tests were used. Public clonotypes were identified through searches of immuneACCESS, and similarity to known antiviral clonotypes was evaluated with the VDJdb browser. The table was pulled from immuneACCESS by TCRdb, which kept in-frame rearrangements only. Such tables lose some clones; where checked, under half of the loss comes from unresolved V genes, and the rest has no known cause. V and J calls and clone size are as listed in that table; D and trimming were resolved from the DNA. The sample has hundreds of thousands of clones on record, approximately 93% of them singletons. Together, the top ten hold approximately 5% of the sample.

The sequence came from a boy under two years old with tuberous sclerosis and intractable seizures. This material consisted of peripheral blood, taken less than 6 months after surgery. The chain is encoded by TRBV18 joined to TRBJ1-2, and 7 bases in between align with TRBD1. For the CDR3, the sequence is CASSPTWGQSFILPGYTF. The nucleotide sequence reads TGTGCCAGCTCACCAACCTGGGGACAGAGTTTTATATTACCGGGCTACACCTTC.